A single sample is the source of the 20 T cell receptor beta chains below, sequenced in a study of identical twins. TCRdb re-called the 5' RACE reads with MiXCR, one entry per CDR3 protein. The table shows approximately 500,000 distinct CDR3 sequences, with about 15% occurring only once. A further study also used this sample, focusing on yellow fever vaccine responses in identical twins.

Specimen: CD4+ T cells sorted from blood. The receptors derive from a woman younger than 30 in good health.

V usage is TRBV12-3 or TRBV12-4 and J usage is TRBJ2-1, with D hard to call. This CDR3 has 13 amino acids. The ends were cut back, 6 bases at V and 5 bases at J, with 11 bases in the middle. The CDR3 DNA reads TGTGCCAGCAGATACACTGAGAACAATGAGCAGTTCTTC. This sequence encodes CASRYTENNEQFF.

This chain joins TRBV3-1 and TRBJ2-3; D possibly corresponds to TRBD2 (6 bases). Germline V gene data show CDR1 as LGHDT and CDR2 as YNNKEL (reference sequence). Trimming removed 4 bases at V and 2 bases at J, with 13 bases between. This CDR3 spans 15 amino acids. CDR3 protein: CASSPRDFPTDTQYF. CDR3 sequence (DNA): TGTGCCAGCAGCCCACGGGACTTCCCCACAGATACGCAGTATTTT.

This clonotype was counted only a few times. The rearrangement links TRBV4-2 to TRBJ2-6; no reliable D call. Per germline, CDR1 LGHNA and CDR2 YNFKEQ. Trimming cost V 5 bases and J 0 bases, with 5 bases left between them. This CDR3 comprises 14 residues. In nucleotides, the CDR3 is TGTGCCAGCAGCTTACCCTCTGGGGCCAACGTCCTGACTTTC. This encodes CASSLPSGANVLTF.

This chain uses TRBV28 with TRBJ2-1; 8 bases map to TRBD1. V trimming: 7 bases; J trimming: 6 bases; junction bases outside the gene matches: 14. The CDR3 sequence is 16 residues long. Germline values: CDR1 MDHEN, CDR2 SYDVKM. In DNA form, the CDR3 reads TGTGCCAGCATTTCTGCCGGGACAGGCCTCGGCAATGAGCAGTTCTTC. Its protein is CASISAGTGLGNEQFF.

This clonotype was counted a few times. DNA for the CDR3: TGCGCCAGCAGACCCGGGACTAGCTTTTATGAGCAGTTCTTC. Translating gives CASRPGTSFYEQFF. The V gene is TRBV10-2, the J gene TRBJ2-1, with 9 bases lining up with TRBD2. Germline CDR1 and CDR2: WSHSY and SAAADI. V was pared by 6 bases and J by 8 bases, with 8 bases of the junction left unmatched. This CDR3 is built from 14 residues.

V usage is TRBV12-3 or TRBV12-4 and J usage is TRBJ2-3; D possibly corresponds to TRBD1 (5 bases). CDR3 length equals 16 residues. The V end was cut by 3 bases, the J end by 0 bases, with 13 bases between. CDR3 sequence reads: CASSFKSGFSTDTQYF. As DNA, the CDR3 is TGTGCCAGCAGTTTTAAGTCAGGGTTCAGCACAGATACGCAGTATTTT.

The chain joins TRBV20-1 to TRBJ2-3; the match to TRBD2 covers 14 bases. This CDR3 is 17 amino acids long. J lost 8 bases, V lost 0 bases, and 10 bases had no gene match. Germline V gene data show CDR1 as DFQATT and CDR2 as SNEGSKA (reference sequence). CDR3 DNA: TGCAGTGCTAGAGATCGAGCTGGACTAGCGGGAGGTGGTACGCAGTATTTT. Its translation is CSARDRAGLAGGGTQYF.

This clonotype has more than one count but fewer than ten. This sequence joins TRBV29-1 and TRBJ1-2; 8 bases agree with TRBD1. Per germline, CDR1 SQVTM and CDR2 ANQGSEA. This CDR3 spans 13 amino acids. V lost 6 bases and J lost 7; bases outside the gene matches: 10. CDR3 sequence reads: CSVAPDRVVGYTF. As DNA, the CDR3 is TGCAGCGTGGCCCCGGACAGGGTAGTTGGCTACACCTTC.

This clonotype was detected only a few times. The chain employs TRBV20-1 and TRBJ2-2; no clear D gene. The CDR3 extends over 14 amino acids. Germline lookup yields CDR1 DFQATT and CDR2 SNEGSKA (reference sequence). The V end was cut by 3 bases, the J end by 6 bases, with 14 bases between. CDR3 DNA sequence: TGCAGTGCTAGTCTCGCTGGGGTCGCCGGGGAGCTGTTTTTT. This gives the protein CSASLAGVAGELFF.

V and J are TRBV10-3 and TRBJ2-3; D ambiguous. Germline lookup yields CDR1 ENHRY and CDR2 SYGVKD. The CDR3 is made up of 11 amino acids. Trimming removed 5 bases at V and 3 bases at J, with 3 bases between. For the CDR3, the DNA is TGTGCCATCAGTCGGACAGATACGCAGTATTTT. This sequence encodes CAISRTDTQYF.

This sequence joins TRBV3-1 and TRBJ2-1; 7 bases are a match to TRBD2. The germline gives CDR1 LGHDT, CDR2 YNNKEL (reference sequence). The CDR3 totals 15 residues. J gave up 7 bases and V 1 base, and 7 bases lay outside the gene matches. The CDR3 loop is CASSQGVGSGNEQFF. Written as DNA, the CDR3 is TGTGCCAGCAGCCAAGGAGTGGGTAGCGGGAATGAGCAGTTCTTC.

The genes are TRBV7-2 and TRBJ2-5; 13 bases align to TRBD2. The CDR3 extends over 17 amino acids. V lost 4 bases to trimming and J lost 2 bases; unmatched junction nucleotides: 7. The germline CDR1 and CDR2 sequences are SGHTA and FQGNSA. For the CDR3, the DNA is TGTGCCAGCAGCTCCGGGACTAGCGGGGTAATACAAGAGACCCAGTACTTC. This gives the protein CASSSGTSGVIQETQYF.

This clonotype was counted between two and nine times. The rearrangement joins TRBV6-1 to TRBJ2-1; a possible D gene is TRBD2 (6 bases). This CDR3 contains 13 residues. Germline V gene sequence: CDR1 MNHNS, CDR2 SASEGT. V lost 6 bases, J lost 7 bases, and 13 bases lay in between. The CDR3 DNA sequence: TGTGCCAGCAGGGGCGGGATCTCAAATGAGCAGTTCTTC. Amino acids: CASRGGISNEQFF.

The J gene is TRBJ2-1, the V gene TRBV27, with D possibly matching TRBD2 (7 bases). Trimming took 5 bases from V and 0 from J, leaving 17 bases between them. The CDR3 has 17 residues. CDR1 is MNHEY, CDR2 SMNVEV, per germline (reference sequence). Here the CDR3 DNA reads TGTGCCAGCAGTCCCCCGGGGGGCTTCTCCTCCTACAATGAGCAGTTCTTC. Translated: CASSPPGGFSSYNEQFF.

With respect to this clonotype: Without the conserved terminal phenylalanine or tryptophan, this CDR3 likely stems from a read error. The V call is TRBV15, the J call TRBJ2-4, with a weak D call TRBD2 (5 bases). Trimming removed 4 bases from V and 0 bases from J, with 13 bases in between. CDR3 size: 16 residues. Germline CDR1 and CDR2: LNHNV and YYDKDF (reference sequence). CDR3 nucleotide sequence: TGTGCCACCAGCACAGGAGGTCAGCTAGCCAAAAACATTCAGTACTAC. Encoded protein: CATSTGGQLAKNIQYY.

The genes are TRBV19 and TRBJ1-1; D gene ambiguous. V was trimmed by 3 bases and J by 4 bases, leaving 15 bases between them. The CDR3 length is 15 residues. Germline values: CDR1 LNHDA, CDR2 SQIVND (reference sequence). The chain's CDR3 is CASSMGWVGSTEAFF. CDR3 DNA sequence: TGTGCCAGTAGTATGGGTTGGGTAGGCAGCACTGAAGCTTTCTTT.

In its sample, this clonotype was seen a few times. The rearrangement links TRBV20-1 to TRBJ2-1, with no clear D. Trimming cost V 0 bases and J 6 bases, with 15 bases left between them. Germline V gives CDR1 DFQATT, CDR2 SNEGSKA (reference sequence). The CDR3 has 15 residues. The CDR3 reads CSARDVRAIVNEQFF. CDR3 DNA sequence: TGCAGTGCTAGAGATGTTAGGGCCATCGTCAATGAGCAGTTCTTC.

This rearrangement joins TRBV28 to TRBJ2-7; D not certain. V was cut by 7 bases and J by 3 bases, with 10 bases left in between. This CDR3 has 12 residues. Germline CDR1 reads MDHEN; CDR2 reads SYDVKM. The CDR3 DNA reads TGTGCCAGCACCGAAGGTCTCTACGAGCAGTACTTC. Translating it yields CASTEGLYEQYF.

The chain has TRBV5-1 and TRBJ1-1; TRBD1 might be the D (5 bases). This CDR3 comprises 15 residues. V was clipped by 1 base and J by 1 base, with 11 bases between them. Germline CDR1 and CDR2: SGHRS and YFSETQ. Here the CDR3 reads CASSLIGGGNTEAFF. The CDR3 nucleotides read TGCGCCAGCAGCTTGATAGGTGGGGGGAACACTGAAGCTTTCTTT.

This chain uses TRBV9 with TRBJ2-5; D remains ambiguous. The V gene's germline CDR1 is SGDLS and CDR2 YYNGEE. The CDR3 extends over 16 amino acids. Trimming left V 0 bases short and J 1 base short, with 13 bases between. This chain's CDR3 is CASSVGSSPLQETQYF. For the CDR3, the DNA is TGTGCCAGCAGCGTAGGGTCCTCGCCACTCCAAGAGACCCAGTACTTC.